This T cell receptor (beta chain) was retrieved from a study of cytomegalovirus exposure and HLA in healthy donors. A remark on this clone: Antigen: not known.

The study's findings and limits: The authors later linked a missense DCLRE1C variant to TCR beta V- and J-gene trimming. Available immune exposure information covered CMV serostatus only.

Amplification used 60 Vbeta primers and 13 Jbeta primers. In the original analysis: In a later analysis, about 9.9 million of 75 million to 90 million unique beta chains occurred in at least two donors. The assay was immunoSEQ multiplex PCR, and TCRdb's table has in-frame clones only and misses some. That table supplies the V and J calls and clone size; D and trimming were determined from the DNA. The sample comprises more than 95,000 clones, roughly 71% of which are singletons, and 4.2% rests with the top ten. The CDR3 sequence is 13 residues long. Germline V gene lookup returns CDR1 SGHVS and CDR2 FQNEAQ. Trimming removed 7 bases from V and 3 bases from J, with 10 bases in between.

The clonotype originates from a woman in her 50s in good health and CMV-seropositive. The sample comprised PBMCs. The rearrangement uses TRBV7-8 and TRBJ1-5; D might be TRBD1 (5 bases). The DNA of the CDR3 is TGTGCCAGCACACAGGCGTACAATCAGCCCCAGCATTTT. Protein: CASTQAYNQPQHF.